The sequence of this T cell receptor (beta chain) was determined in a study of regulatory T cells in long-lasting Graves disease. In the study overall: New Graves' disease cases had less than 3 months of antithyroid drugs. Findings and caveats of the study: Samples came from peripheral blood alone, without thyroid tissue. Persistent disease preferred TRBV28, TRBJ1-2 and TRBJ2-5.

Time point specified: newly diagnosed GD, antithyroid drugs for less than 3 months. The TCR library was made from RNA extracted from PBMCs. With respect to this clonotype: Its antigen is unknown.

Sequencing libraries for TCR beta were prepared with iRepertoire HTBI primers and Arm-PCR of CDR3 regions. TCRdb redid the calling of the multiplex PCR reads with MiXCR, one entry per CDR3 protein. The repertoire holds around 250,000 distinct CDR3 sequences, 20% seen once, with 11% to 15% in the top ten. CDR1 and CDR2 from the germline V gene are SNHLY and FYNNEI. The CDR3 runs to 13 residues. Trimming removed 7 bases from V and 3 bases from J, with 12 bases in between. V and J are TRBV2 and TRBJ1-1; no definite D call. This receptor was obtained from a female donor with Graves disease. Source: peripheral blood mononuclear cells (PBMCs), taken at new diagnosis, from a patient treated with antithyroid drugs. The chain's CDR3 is CASNPDLYTEAFF. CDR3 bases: TGTGCCAGCAATCCCGACCTGTACACTGAAGCTTTCTTT.